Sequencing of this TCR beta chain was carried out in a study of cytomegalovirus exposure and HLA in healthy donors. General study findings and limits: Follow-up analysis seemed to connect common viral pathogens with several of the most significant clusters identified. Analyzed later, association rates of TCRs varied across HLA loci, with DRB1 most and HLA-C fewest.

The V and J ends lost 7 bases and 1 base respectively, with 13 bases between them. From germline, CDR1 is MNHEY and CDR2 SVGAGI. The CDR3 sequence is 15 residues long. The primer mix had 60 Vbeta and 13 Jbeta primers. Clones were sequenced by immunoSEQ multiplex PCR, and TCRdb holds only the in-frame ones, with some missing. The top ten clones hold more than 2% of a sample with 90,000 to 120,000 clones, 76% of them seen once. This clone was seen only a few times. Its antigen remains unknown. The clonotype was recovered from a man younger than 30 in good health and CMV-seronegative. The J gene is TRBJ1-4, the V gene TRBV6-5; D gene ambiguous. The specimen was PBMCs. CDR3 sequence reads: CASTQGRVTNEKLFF. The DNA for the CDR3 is TGTGCCAGCACCCAAGGCCGGGTAACTAATGAAAAACTGTTTTTT.